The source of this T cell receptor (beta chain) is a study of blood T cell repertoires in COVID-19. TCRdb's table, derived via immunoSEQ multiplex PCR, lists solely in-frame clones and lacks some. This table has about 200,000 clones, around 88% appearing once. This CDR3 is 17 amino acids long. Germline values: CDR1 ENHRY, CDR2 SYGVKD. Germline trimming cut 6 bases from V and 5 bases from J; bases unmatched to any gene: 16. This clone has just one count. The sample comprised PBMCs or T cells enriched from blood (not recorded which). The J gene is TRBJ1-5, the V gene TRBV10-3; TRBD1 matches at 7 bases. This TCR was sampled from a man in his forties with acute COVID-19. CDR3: CAISSQGLRHGDQPQHF. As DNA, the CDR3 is TGTGCCATCAGCTCACAGGGGCTGAGGCACGGGGATCAGCCCCAGCATTTT.